The source of this T cell receptor (beta chain) is a study of regulatory and conventional T cells in RAG deficiency. Overall study results and limits: Patient subsets had shorter CDR3s; Omenn Treg-Tconv overlap exceeded 85%.

CDR1 and CDR2 (germline): MDHEN, SYDVKM. Deletions cut 4 bases from V and 10 bases from J, with 15 bases between. The CDR3 totals 13 residues. About this clone: What it binds is not known.

The sorted conventional CD4+ T cells were CD25-low and CD127-high, with genomic DNA sequenced. TCRdb keeps only in-frame clones here, not all; method: immunoSEQ multiplex PCR. The sample carries fewer than 40,000 clones, about 70% recorded once. The data also belong to a second study, concerning regulatory T cells. From that report: Primers: 52 TRBV forward and 13 TRBJ reverse.

The clonotype originates from a human donor in good health. The chain carries TRBV28 and TRBJ2-3; D tentatively reads TRBD1 or TRBD2 (5 bases each). The sample was CD4+ effector T cells sorted from blood. Here the CDR3 reads CASSSTGLEAQYF. DNA of the CDR3: TGTGCCAGCAGTTCCACGGGGCTTGAGGCGCAGTATTTT.